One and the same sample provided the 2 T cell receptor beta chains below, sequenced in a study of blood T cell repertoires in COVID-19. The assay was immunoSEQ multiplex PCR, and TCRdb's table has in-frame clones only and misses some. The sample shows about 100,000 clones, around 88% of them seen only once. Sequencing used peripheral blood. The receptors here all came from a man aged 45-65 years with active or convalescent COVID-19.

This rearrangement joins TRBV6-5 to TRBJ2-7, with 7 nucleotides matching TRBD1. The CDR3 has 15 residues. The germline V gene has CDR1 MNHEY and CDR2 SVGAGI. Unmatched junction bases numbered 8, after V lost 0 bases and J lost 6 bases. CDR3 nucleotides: TGTGCCAGCAGTTACTCGAGAAGGGGGCCTGGCGAGCAGTACTTC. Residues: CASSYSRRGPGEQYF.

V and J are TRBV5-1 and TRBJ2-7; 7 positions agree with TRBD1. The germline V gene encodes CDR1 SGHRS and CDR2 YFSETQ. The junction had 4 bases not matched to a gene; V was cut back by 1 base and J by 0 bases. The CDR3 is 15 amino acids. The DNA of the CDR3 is TGCGCCAGCAGCTTGAGGGACAGCAGCTCCTACGAGCAGTACTTC. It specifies CASSLRDSSSYEQYF.